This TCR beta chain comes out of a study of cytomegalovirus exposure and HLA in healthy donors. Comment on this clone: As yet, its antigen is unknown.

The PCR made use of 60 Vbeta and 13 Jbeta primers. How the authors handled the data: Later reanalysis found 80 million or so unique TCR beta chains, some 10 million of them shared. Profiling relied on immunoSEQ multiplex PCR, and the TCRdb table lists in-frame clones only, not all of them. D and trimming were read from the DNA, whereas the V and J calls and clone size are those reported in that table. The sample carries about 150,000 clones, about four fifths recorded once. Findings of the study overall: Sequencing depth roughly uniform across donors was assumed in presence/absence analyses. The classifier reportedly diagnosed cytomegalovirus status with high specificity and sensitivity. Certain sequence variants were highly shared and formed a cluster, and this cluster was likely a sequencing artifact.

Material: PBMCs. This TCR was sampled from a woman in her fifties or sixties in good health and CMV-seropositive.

CDR3 coding DNA: TGTGCCAGTAGTCCCCGGGACATAATCTACGAGCAGTACTTC. It specifies CASSPRDIIYEQYF. The V gene is TRBV19, the J gene TRBJ2-7; D possibly corresponds to TRBD1 (6 bases). The CDR3 runs 14 residues. Germline V gene sequence: CDR1 LNHDA, CDR2 SQIVND (reference sequence). V dropped 5 bases and J dropped 3 bases, with 14 bases sitting between them.